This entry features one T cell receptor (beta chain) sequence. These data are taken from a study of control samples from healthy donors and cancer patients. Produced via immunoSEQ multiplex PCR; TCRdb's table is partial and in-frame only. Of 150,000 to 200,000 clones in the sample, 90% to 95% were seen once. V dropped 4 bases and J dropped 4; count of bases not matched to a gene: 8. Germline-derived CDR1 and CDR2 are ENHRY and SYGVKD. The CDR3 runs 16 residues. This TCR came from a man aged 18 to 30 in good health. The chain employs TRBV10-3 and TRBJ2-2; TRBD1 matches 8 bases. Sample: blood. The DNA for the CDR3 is TGTGCCATCAGTGCCCGAGACAGGGGTGGCACCGGGGAGCTGTTTTTT. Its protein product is CAISARDRGGTGELFF.